Each of the 31 T cell receptor beta chains below was sequenced from the same sample in a study of neurological immune-mediated disorders. TCRdb reprocessed the 5' RACE reads via MiXCR and lists one record per CDR3 protein. The sample lists some 28,000 distinct CDR3 sequences; approximately 20% were seen once. Material for sequencing was CD4+ T cells from blood. These receptors came from a man aged 50 to 59 with HTLV-1-associated myelopathy (HAM/TSP).

Relative to its sample, this clonotype is medium-sized. The J gene is TRBJ2-7, the V gene TRBV29-1; D unclear. CDR1 and CDR2 (germline): SQVTM, ANQGSEA. Trimming shortened V by 3 bases and J by 2 bases, and 14 bases separated the two germline ends. The CDR3 is made up of 14 amino acids. The CDR3 reads CSVDSTDTPYEQYF. In DNA form, the CDR3 reads TGCAGCGTTGATTCGACCGATACCCCCTACGAGCAGTACTTC.

This clonotype was seen at least ten times. V and J are TRBV5-1 and TRBJ2-5, with D perhaps matching TRBD2 (5 bases). CDR1 is SGHRS and CDR2 is YFSETQ in the germline V gene. Trimming removed 4 bases at V and 4 bases at J, with 20 bases between. This CDR3 is 16 amino acids long. DNA for the CDR3: TGCGCCAGCAGCACCTTCGCCGGGAAAGTAGGAGAGACCCAGTACTTC. Translated, it gives CASSTFAGKVGETQYF.

This clonotype was seen many times. The rearrangement uses TRBV6-6 and TRBJ2-2; no clear D gene. Germline V gene data show CDR1 as MNHNY and CDR2 as SVGAGI (reference sequence). Trimming pared 5 bases from V and 0 bases from J, leaving 13 bases between. The CDR3 consists of 16 residues. CDR3 coding DNA: TGTGCCAGCAGTCGCGAGTGGGTCGCGAACACCGGGGAGCTGTTTTTT. Its translation is CASSREWVANTGELFF.

In this sample, this clonotype turned up many times. The rearrangement links TRBV5-1 to TRBJ1-2, with D possibly being TRBD1 (6 bases). The CDR3 runs to 14 residues. The germline V gene encodes CDR1 SGHRS and CDR2 YFSETQ. Trimming pared 6 bases from V and 0 bases from J, leaving 12 bases between. Here the CDR3 reads CASKRTETNYGYTF. CDR3 bases: TGCGCCAGCAAACGGACAGAGACTAACTATGGCTACACCTTC. Drawing the rest from reference TRBV5-1 and TRBJ1-2, the complete variable domain is KAGVTQTPRYLIKTRGQQVTLSCSPISGHRSVSWYQQTPGQGLQFLFEYFSETQRNKGNFPGRFSGRQFSNSRSEMNVSTLELGDSALYLCASKRTETNYGYTFGSGTRLTVV.

The sample holds many counts of this clonotype. The chain uses TRBV9 and TRBJ2-3, with 8 bases that match TRBD2. Germline V gene data show CDR1 as SGDLS and CDR2 as YYNGEE. J lost 1 base, V lost 0 bases, and 7 bases had no gene match. This CDR3 contains 17 residues. CDR3 loop: CASSVATGGMGTDTQYF. The CDR3 DNA is TGTGCCAGCAGCGTAGCTACGGGGGGGATGGGCACAGATACGCAGTATTTT.

This clonotype has ten or more counts. The chain recombines TRBV24-1 with TRBJ2-2; 7 bases are shared with TRBD2. The CDR3 contains 15 residues. The germline gives CDR1 KGHDR, CDR2 SFDVKD. Losses at the gene ends were 3 bases for V and 5 bases for J; bases not matched to a gene: 5. The CDR3 sequence is CATSDPRGRTGELFF. CDR3 in DNA: TGTGCCACCAGTGATCCGCGGGGGAGGACCGGGGAGCTGTTTTTT.

There are many counts of this clonotype. J is TRBJ2-7 and V is TRBV7-9; D may be TRBD1 (6 bases). The V gene's germline CDR1 is SEHNR and CDR2 FQNEAQ (reference sequence). The CDR3 length is 13 residues. Trimming removed 4 bases at V and 6 bases at J, with 13 bases between. CDR3 sequence (DNA): TGTGCCAGCAGCTCGGCCCAGGGGAGCGAGCAGTACTTC. Residues: CASSSAQGSEQYF. The full variable domain, completed using reference TRBV7-9 and TRBJ2-7, is DTGVSQNPRHKITKRGQNVTFRCDPISEHNRLYWYRQTLGQGPEFLTYFQNEAQLEKSRLLSDRFSAERPKGSFSTLEIQRTEQGDSAMYLCASSSAQGSEQYFGPGTRLTVT.

Note on this clonotype: It is likely a read error, because the conserved phenylalanine at the end of the CDR3 is missing. This chain links TRBV20-1 with TRBJ2-7; 12 bases match TRBD1. There are 15 residues in the CDR3. The V segment lost 2 bases and the J segment 5 bases; nucleotides outside the gene matches: 7. Germline V gives CDR1 DFQATT, CDR2 SNEGSKA (reference sequence). CDR3 sequence (DNA): TGCAGTGCTAGAATCCCGGGACAGGGGGCCCACGAGCAGTACTTA. This encodes CSARIPGQGAHEQYL.

This clonotype was found many times. This chain links TRBV7-6 with TRBJ2-7, with 10 positions matching TRBD2. Per the germline V gene, CDR1 is SGHVS and CDR2 is FNYEAQ. The junction had 9 bases not matched to a gene; V was cut back by 1 base and J by 0 bases. The CDR3 extends over 18 amino acids. The CDR3: CASSLGEREGPSSYEQYF. The CDR3 DNA sequence: TGTGCCAGCAGCTTAGGCGAGCGGGAGGGCCCGAGCTCCTACGAGCAGTACTTC.

Regarding this clonotype: The limits of the CDR3 on the DNA are not certain, so only TCRdb's listed CDR3 is given. The chain employs TRBV5-1 and TRBJ2-3; the table's D gene call, TRBD1, was not cross checked with the DNA. The CDR3 contains 22 residues when both ends are counted. Germline loops: CDR1 SGHRS, CDR2 YFSETQ. CDR3 sequence: CASSFYICSATDRMSGRDTQYF.

The J gene is TRBJ2-1, the V gene TRBV5-8; D may be TRBD1 or TRBD2 (6 bases each). The CDR3 has 14 residues. Germline V gene data show CDR1 as SGHTS and CDR2 as YDEGEE. The germline V and J ends were trimmed by 0 bases and 7 bases, with 11 bases remaining between them. Here the CDR3 DNA reads TGTGCCAGCAGCTTGGCGGGGGCCAAGAATGAGCAGTTCTTC. As protein: CASSLAGAKNEQFF.

The chain couples TRBV2 to TRBJ2-7; perhaps TRBD1 as D (6 bases). CDR3 length equals 14 residues. Germline assignment: CDR1 SNHLY and CDR2 FYNNEI. Trimming took 11 bases from V and 0 from J, leaving 17 bases between them. The CDR3 bases are TGTGCCGCCGGAAGGGGCAGGGGCTCCTACGAGCAGTACTTC. Its translation: CAAGRGRGSYEQYF.

The sample holds many counts of this clonotype. The chain carries TRBV20-1 and TRBJ1-2, with D maybe TRBD1 (6 bases). From germline, CDR1 is DFQATT and CDR2 SNEGSKA (reference sequence). V was shortened by 8 bases and J by 1 base, with 17 bases between the two germline ends. CDR3 length: 14 residues. In DNA, the CDR3 is TGCAGTCCGGGGGCAGCGGGTTTTAACTATGGCTACACCTTC. Amino acid sequence: CSPGAAGFNYGYTF.

This clonotype was recorded many times. The chain has TRBV7-9 and TRBJ2-2; D gene uncertain. Trimming took 7 bases from V and 0 from J, leaving 9 bases between them. Germline assignment: CDR1 SEHNR and CDR2 FQNEAQ (reference sequence). There are 14 residues in the CDR3. CDR3 protein: CASIGPANTGELFF. The CDR3 region has the DNA TGTGCCAGCATCGGACCGGCGAACACCGGGGAGCTGTTTTTT.

The sample holds many counts of this clonotype. The chain combines TRBV5-1 with TRBJ2-5; 12 positions agree with TRBD2. Germline trimming cut 4 bases from V and 5 bases from J; bases unmatched to any gene: 9. The CDR3 sequence is 16 residues long. In germline, CDR1 is SGHRS, CDR2 YFSETQ. CDR3 in DNA: TGCGCCAGCAGCCCGGCGACTAGCGGGGGACGGGAGACCCAGTACTTC. This codes for CASSPATSGGRETQYF.

Ten or more counts support this clonotype. V and J are TRBV15 and TRBJ2-4; D is possibly TRBD1 (6 bases). The germline V and J ends were trimmed by 0 bases and 6 bases, with 15 bases remaining between them. Germline V gene sequence: CDR1 LNHNV, CDR2 YYDKDF (reference sequence). The CDR3 consists of 16 residues. As DNA, the CDR3 is TGTGCCACCAGCAGAGAACTGACAGGATTATTAAACATTCAGTACTTC. This codes for CATSRELTGLLNIQYF.

CDR3 DNA sequence: TGCAGTGCTAGGCTGACAGGGGGCATCTATGGCTACACCTTC. Translated: CSARLTGGIYGYTF. The chain uses TRBV20-1 and TRBJ1-2, with 10 positions matching TRBD1. CDR1 is DFQATT, CDR2 SNEGSKA, per germline (reference sequence). This CDR3 is 14 amino acids long. Trimming at V came to 3 bases and at J to 4 bases, leaving 5 bases not matched to a gene.

In this sample, this clonotype turned up many times. The chain combines TRBV27 with TRBJ2-7, with D tentatively TRBD2 (6 bases). This CDR3 has 17 residues. CDR1 is MNHEY and CDR2 is SMNVEV in the germline V gene (reference sequence). The ends were cut back, 3 bases at V and 3 bases at J, with 21 bases in the middle. The chain's CDR3 is CASSFSPAEGQNYEQYF. CDR3 nucleotides: TGTGCCAGCAGTTTTTCCCCCGCGGAGGGTCAAAACTACGAGCAGTACTTC.

The rearrangement uses TRBV5-1 and TRBJ1-2; TRBD1 aligns across 10 bases. The CDR3 consists of 16 residues. Unmatched junction bases numbered 11, after V lost 4 bases and J lost 5 bases. Germline lookup yields CDR1 SGHRS and CDR2 YFSETQ. CDR3 sequence: CASSSEPGQGWYGYTF. In DNA, the CDR3 is TGCGCCAGCAGCAGCGAACCGGGACAGGGGTGGTATGGCTACACCTTC.

This clonotype was counted many times. The gene calls are TRBV5-5 and TRBJ1-4, with 9 bases that match TRBD1. Trimming removed 3 bases from V and 2 bases from J; junction bases left unmatched: 14. In germline, CDR1 is SGHKS, CDR2 YYEKEE (reference sequence). The CDR3 loop spans 19 amino acids. The CDR3 loop is CASSSAGTGSSGTNEKLFF. The DNA of the CDR3 is TGTGCCAGCAGCTCCGCCGGGACAGGGAGTTCAGGCACTAATGAAAAACTGTTTTTT.

Points on this clonotype: At one end the junction does not follow the germline gene, possibly because of a read error. J is TRBJ1-3 and V is TRBV6-5; no definite D call. Looked up from germline, CDR1 is MNHEY and CDR2 is SVGAGI. The CDR3 consists of 14 residues. CDR3 nucleotides: TGTGCCAGCAGTTACTCGATAGTAGGAAGCACCATATATTTT. Its protein product is CASSYSIVGSTIYF.

This clonotype was recorded many times. The chain has TRBV10-3 and TRBJ2-1; D remains ambiguous. The germline gives CDR1 ENHRY, CDR2 SYGVKD. The CDR3 length is 12 residues. V shed 7 bases and J shed 8 bases, with 12 bases lying between them. In DNA form, the CDR3 reads TGTGCCATCACTAATGGCCCAGATGAGCAGTTCTTC. It translates to CAITNGPDEQFF.

There are many counts of this clonotype. The chain combines TRBV20-1 with TRBJ2-5; TRBD2 matches 12 bases. V gave up 3 bases and J gave up 4 bases; unmatched junction bases: 3. CDR3 length equals 14 residues. The germline V gene encodes CDR1 DFQATT and CDR2 SNEGSKA (reference sequence). CDR3 amino acids: CSASKTSGGETQYF. The CDR3 DNA follows: TGCAGTGCTAGTAAGACTAGCGGGGGAGAGACCCAGTACTTC.

This clonotype was seen repeatedly, ten times or more. The J gene is TRBJ2-3, the V gene TRBV10-3, with TRBD2 identical over 7 bases. Germline V gene data show CDR1 as ENHRY and CDR2 as SYGVKD. The CDR3 runs 15 residues. Unmatched junction bases numbered 11, after V lost 6 bases and J lost 5 bases. CDR3 region: CAIRSSGLLVDTQYF. For the CDR3, the DNA is TGTGCCATCAGATCTAGCGGACTTTTGGTAGATACGCAGTATTTT.

This clonotype was seen at least ten times. The chain combines TRBV24-1 with TRBJ2-1; no firm D call. Germline CDR1 reads KGHDR; CDR2 reads SFDVKD. V lost 5 bases and J lost 8, with 12 bases in between. CDR3 length equals 13 residues. CDR3 coding DNA: TGTGCCACCAGTGGCTTGGCTGGGCATGAGCAGTTCTTC. Amino acid sequence: CATSGLAGHEQFF.

Ten or more counts support this clonotype. The CDR3 protein is CASSYGDRGYGYTF. The CDR3 coding sequence is TGCGCCAGCAGCTACGGTGATCGCGGCTATGGCTACACCTTC. The chain couples TRBV5-1 to TRBJ1-2; D unclear. V was shortened by 3 bases and J by 4 bases, with 13 bases between the two germline ends. The germline CDR1 and CDR2 sequences are SGHRS and YFSETQ. The CDR3 totals 14 residues.

This clonotype was seen repeatedly, ten times or more. A read error is possible here, since a much larger clone lies one base away. The rearrangement uses TRBV5-1 and TRBJ1-1; no clear D gene. Germline CDR1 SGHRS, CDR2 YFSETQ. The CDR3 spans 14 residues. The CDR3: CASSAKVENTEPFF. The CDR3 DNA is TGCGCCAGCAGCGCCAAGGTGGAGAACACTGAACCTTTCTTT.

With respect to this clonotype: A much larger clone is a single base away; this may be a read error. The chain combines TRBV3-1 with TRBJ2-3, with TRBD2 matching over 8 bases. Germline V gives CDR1 LGHDT, CDR2 YNNKEL (reference sequence). The CDR3 is 17 residues long. Trimming removed 1 base from V and 5 bases from J; junction bases left unmatched: 11. The CDR3 here is CASSQVVTGGPGDTQYF. Written as DNA, the CDR3 is TGTGCCAGCAGCCAAGTGGTAACGGGGGGGCCTGGAGATACGCAGTATTTT.

In its sample, this clonotype is medium-sized. The chain links TRBV6-6 to TRBJ2-3; D gene uncertain. V was clipped by 3 bases and J by 6 bases, with 7 bases between them. This CDR3 contains 12 residues. CDR1 and CDR2 from the germline V gene are MNHNY and SVGAGI (reference sequence). In DNA, the CDR3 is TGTGCCAGCAGTTATGGGCCGGATACGCAGTATTTT. This translates into CASSYGPDTQYF.

V gene TRBV7-2 combines with J gene TRBJ1-3; no clear D gene. This CDR3 region has 13 residues. The germline CDR1 and CDR2 sequences are SGHTA and FQGNSA. V was shortened by 3 bases and J by 1 base, with 4 bases between the two germline ends. CDR3 in DNA: TGTGCCAGCAGCTTGAGATCTGGAAACACCATATATTTT. Translated: CASSLRSGNTIYF. Based on the CDR3 plus reference TRBV7-2 and TRBJ1-3, the full variable domain is GAGVSQSPSNKVTEKGKDVELRCDPISGHTALYWYRQSLGQGLEFLIYFQGNSAPDKSGLPSDRFSAERTGGSVSTLTIQRTQQEDSAVYLCASSLRSGNTIYFGEGSWLTVV.

This clonotype has at least ten counts. The chain links TRBV29-1 to TRBJ2-2; D is perhaps TRBD2 (6 bases). The CDR3 spans 16 residues. The germline V and J ends were trimmed by 2 bases and 7 bases, with 20 bases remaining between them. Germline V gene data show CDR1 as SQVTM and CDR2 as ANQGSEA. CDR3 sequence (DNA): TGCAGCGTTGAACTCTCCGGGTCCGGGAGAGACGGGGAGCTGTTTTTT. Protein sequence: CSVELSGSGRDGELFF.